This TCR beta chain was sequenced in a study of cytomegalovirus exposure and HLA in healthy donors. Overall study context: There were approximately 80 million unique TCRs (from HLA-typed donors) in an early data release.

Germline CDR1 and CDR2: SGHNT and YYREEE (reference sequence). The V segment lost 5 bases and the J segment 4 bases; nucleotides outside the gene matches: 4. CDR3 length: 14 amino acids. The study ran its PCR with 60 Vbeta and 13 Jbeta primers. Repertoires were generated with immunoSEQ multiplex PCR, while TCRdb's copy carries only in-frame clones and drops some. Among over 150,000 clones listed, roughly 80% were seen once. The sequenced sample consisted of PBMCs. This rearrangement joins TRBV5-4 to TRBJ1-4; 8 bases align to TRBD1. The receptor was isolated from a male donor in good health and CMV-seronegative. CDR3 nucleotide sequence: TGTGCCAGCAGTCTTGACAGGGGTAATGAAAAACTGTTTTTT. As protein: CASSLDRGNEKLFF.